This T cell receptor (beta chain) was recorded in a study of a mutant IDH1 vaccine in newly diagnosed glioma. Study details: Week 35 was assigned to visit V12, and week 47 was assigned to visit V13.

This table comes from immunoSEQ multiplex PCR, and its TCRdb copy is limited to in-frame clones, with some not included. The sample has about 32,000 clones, roughly 80% seen once. Time point noted: week 35, safety follow-up. Every vaccine dose comprised 300 ug of mutant IDH1 20-mer peptide plus topical imiquimod. A word on this clone: Its specificity is unknown.

Germline V gene sequence: CDR1 MGHRA, CDR2 YSYEKL. Trimming pared 3 bases from V and 10 bases from J, leaving 14 bases between. CDR3 length equals 13 residues. The rearrangement joins TRBV4-1 to TRBJ2-3; D gene uncertain. This material consisted of PBMCs, taken from a glioma patient whose treatment included an IDH1 peptide vaccine. The source is a woman aged 18-30 years with glioma. Written as DNA, the CDR3 is TGCGCCAGCAGCCAGGCCGAAAAGGTAGCGCAGTATTTT. This gives the protein CASSQAEKVAQYF.